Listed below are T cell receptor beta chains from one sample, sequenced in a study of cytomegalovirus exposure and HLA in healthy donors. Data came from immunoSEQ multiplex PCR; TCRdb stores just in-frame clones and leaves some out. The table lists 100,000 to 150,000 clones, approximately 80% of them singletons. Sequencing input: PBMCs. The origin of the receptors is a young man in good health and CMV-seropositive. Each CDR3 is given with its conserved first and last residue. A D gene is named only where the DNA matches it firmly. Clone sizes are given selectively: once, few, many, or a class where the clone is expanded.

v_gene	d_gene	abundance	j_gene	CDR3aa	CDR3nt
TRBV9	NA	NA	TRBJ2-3	CASNTNSATDTQYF	TGTGCCAGCAACACTAACTCAGCAACAGATACGCAGTATTTT
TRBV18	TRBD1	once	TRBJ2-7	CASSPIPGQGASQYF	TGTGCCAGCTCACCGATTCCGGGACAGGGGGCCTCGCAGTACTTC
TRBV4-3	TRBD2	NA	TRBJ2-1	CASSQELASGAYNEQFF	TGCGCCAGCAGCCAAGAACTGGCTAGCGGGGCCTACAATGAGCAGTTCTTC
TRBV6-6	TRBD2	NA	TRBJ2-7	CATTTGGLVHEQYF	TGTGCCACGACGACGGGAGGGTTGGTACACGAGCAGTACTTC
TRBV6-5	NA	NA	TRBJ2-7	CASRHLRQEDEQYF	TGTGCCAGCAGACATCTCAGACAGGAGGACGAGCAGTACTTC
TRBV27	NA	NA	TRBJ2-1	CASSMGTGNEQFF	TGTGCCAGCAGTATGGGGACTGGCAATGAGCAGTTCTTC
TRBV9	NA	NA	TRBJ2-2	CASSPQGTGNTGELFF	TGTGCCAGCAGCCCCCAGGGTACAGGGAACACCGGGGAGCTGTTTTTT
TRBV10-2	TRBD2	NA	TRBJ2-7	CASREAGDSEQYF	TGCGCCAGCAGGGAAGCGGGAGATTCCGAGCAGTACTTC
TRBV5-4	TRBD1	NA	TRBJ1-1	CASTPFDRGPTEAFF	TGTGCCAGCACCCCGTTCGACAGGGGACCGACTGAAGCTTTCTTT
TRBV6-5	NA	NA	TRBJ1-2	CASSYGRRVTRYTF	TGTGCCAGCAGTTACGGTCGGAGAGTCACCCGCTACACCTTC
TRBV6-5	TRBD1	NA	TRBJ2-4	CASRTGWAKNIQYF	TGTGCCAGCCGGACAGGCTGGGCCAAAAACATTCAGTACTTC
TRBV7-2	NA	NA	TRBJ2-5	CASSLRGGGGETQYF	TGTGCCAGCAGCTTAAGGGGTGGGGGAGGAGAGACCCAGTACTTC
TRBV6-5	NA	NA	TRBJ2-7	CASSRTAAYEQYF	TGTGCCAGCAGCCGGACAGCGGCCTACGAGCAGTACTTC
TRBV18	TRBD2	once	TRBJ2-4	CASSRPGLAPDIQYF	TGTGCCAGCTCACGGCCGGGACTAGCTCCAGACATTCAGTACTTC
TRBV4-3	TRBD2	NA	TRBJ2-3	CASSRQPSGGGPDTQYF	TGCGCCAGCAGCCGTCAGCCTAGCGGTGGGGGACCAGATACGCAGTATTTT
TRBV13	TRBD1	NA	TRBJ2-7	CASSLGGQGNYEQYF	TGTGCCAGCAGCCTGGGAGGACAGGGCAACTACGAGCAGTACTTC